The 26 T cell receptor beta chains given below trace back to one sample, sequenced in a study of blood T cell repertoires in COVID-19. Clones were read by immunoSEQ multiplex PCR, and TCRdb kept only the in-frame ones, dropping some. The sample includes about 210,000 clones, more than 75% of them seen just once. The sample comprised PBMCs or T cells enriched from blood (not recorded which). These receptors were taken from a man between 35 and 55 years old with acute COVID-19.

The CDR3 coding sequence is TGTGCCAGCAGTGAAAGCGGTTACGAGCAGTACTTC. It specifies CASSESGYEQYF. This chain links TRBV6-1 with TRBJ2-7, with D possibly TRBD2 on 5 matching bases. Trimming left V 2 bases short and J 4 bases short, with 6 bases between. This CDR3 comprises 12 residues. Germline CDR1 and CDR2: MNHNS and SASEGT.

The rearrangement uses TRBV5-5 and TRBJ1-5, with D perhaps TRBD1 (6 bases). Germline V CDR1 and CDR2: SGHKS, YYEKEE (reference sequence). The CDR3 totals 15 residues. V was trimmed by 3 bases and J by 4 bases, leaving 14 bases between them. The CDR3 DNA reads as TGTGCCAGCAGCTCCACAGGGCTGGAGAATCAGCCCCAGCATTTT. This sequence encodes CASSSTGLENQPQHF.

The sample holds a few counts of this clone. The rearrangement uses TRBV27 and TRBJ2-1, with a tentative D call TRBD2 (5 bases). Trimming left V 4 bases short and J 2 bases short, with 15 bases between. The CDR3 is made up of 16 amino acids. Germline CDR1 is MNHEY and CDR2 is SMNVEV (reference sequence). The CDR3 loop reads CASSSVEGRTYNEQFF. The CDR3 DNA is TGTGCCAGCAGTTCGGTCGAGGGCCGGACCTACAATGAGCAGTTCTTC.

The chain carries TRBV3-1 (or the pseudogene TRBV3-2) and TRBJ2-7; 8 nucleotides agree with TRBD2. The CDR3 spans 17 residues. V lost 1 base to trimming and J lost 1 base; unmatched junction nucleotides: 9. Germline-derived CDR1 and CDR2 are LGHDT and YNNKEL (reference sequence). In DNA form, the CDR3 reads TGTGCCAGCAGCCAAGGTGGAAGCGGGAGAGGGTCCTACGAGCAGTACTTC. This sequence encodes CASSQGGSGRGSYEQYF.

The V and J genes are TRBV10-3 and TRBJ2-4; TRBD1 matches at 7 bases. The CDR3 is made up of 17 amino acids. The junction had 8 bases not matched to a gene; V was cut back by 0 bases and J by 3 bases. Germline V lookup: CDR1 ENHRY, CDR2 SYGVKD. The chain's CDR3 is CAISESDRVGVKNIQYF. CDR3 DNA: TGTGCCATCAGTGAGTCCGACAGGGTGGGTGTCAAAAACATTCAGTACTTC.

The genes are TRBV5-1 and TRBJ2-6; 9 bases align to TRBD1. Per germline, CDR1 SGHRS and CDR2 YFSETQ. J was trimmed by 0 bases and V by 4 bases; bases with no gene match: 5. The CDR3 has 17 residues. The DNA for the CDR3 is TGCGCCAGCAGCCCCGGGGACAGGGCCTCTGGGGCCAACGTCCTGACTTTC. It is translated as CASSPGDRASGANVLTF.

This chain connects TRBV19 to TRBJ2-5; no clear D gene. In germline, CDR1 is LNHDA, CDR2 SQIVND (reference sequence). V lost 4 bases to trimming and J lost 5 bases, with 11 bases between them. The CDR3 loop spans 13 amino acids. The CDR3 bases are TGTGCCAGTAGTAGTGTGCACCGGGAGACCCAGTACTTC. Its protein is CASSSVHRETQYF.

The gene calls are TRBV5-1 and TRBJ1-1; 9 nucleotides match TRBD1. This CDR3 is 13 amino acids long. The V and J ends lost 2 bases and 10 bases, in that order; junction bases with no gene match: 6. Germline V gene lookup returns CDR1 SGHRS and CDR2 YFSETQ. CDR3 sequence reads: CASSFGTGGLAFF. The DNA of the CDR3 is TGCGCCAGCAGCTTCGGTACAGGGGGCTTAGCTTTCTTT.

The rearrangement joins TRBV10-2 to TRBJ2-2; TRBD2 matches at 12 bases. The V and J ends lost 6 bases and 7 bases, in that order; junction bases with no gene match: 12. The CDR3 is 17 amino acids. Germline values: CDR1 WSHSY, CDR2 SAAADI. CDR3 sequence: CASREFRLAGVVGELFF. The CDR3 DNA sequence: TGCGCCAGCAGGGAATTCAGACTAGCGGGAGTGGTCGGGGAGCTGTTTTTT.

The chain couples TRBV7-6 to TRBJ2-3; D remains ambiguous. V was pared by 0 bases and J by 0 bases, with 10 bases between. The length of the CDR3 is 16 residues. Germline V gene lookup returns CDR1 SGHVS and CDR2 FNYEAQ. As DNA, the CDR3 is TGTGCCAGCAGCTTAGCCAGTCTCCCGAGCACAGATACGCAGTATTTT. Its translation: CASSLASLPSTDTQYF.

The rearrangement links TRBV6-5 to TRBJ2-2; 7 nucleotides align to TRBD2. Per germline, CDR1 MNHEY and CDR2 SVGAGI. This CDR3 comprises 15 residues. Trimming cost V 7 bases and J 3 bases; bases outside gene matches: 8. CDR3 residues: CASTRLGLHTGELFF. The CDR3 region has the DNA TGTGCCAGCACCAGATTGGGACTACACACCGGGGAGCTGTTTTTT.

The chain has TRBV10-3 and TRBJ1-2; no reliable D call. The CDR3 has 12 residues. Trimming stripped 6 bases from V and 7 bases from J, with 12 bases between. The germline V gene has CDR1 ENHRY and CDR2 SYGVKD. CDR3 region: CAIRLTRGGYTF. CDR3 bases: TGTGCCATCAGACTCACCCGGGGTGGCTACACCTTC.

In its sample, this clone was seen once. V gene TRBV2 combines with J gene TRBJ1-4; D is perhaps TRBD1 (5 bases). This CDR3 has 14 residues. Trimming removed 4 bases from V and 2 bases from J, with 8 bases in between. Germline lookup yields CDR1 SNHLY and CDR2 FYNNEI. The CDR3 nucleotides read TGTGCCAGCAGTGGGGGGAGGACTAATGAAAAACTGTTTTTT. Amino acid sequence: CASSGGRTNEKLFF.

The chain links TRBV5-4 to TRBJ2-7; 7 bases agree with TRBD1. Trimming removed 4 bases from V and 3 bases from J; junction bases left unmatched: 13. The CDR3 contains 16 residues. Germline CDR1 is SGHNT and CDR2 is YYREEE (reference sequence). The CDR3 nucleotides read TGTGCCAGCAGCGGCCGGGACAGCAATTTCATCTACGAGCAGTACTTC. Its protein is CASSGRDSNFIYEQYF.

The V and J genes are TRBV2 and TRBJ2-2; 11 bases are shared with TRBD1. The germline CDR1 and CDR2 sequences are SNHLY and FYNNEI. Germline trimming cut 8 bases from V and 5 bases from J; bases unmatched to any gene: 7. The CDR3 is 15 amino acids. CDR3 amino acids: CASAQGTGGTGELFF. The CDR3, as DNA: TGTGCCAGCGCCCAAGGGACAGGGGGTACCGGGGAGCTGTTTTTT.

The V gene is TRBV13, the J gene TRBJ1-2; possible D gene TRBD1, 5 bases. CDR3 size: 14 residues. The V and J ends lost 6 bases and 7 bases respectively, with 18 bases between them. From germline, CDR1 is PRHDT and CDR2 FYEKMQ (reference sequence). The CDR3 spells CASRSGAAVLGYTF. The CDR3 region has the DNA TGTGCCAGCAGATCTGGGGCTGCGGTACTTGGCTACACCTTC.

The J gene is TRBJ1-6, the V gene TRBV24-1; 7 nucleotides line up with TRBD1. V was pared by 4 bases and J by 7 bases, with 3 bases of the junction left unmatched. This CDR3 has 14 amino acids. The V gene's germline CDR1 is KGHDR and CDR2 SFDVKD. The CDR3, as DNA: TGTGCCACCAGTGACGGGACAGTAAATTCACCCCTCCACTTT. The encoded protein is CATSDGTVNSPLHF.

The chain joins TRBV4-3 to TRBJ1-5; 11 positions match TRBD1. The germline V gene has CDR1 LGHNA and CDR2 YSLEER. V shed 6 bases and J 7 bases; nucleotides not matched to a gene: 5. The CDR3 spans 14 residues. CDR3 sequence reads: CASSYGTGGQPQHF. CDR3 DNA: TGCGCCAGCAGTTACGGGACAGGGGGACAGCCCCAGCATTTT.

The rearrangement uses TRBV29-1 and TRBJ2-5; the D is unclear. This CDR3 is built from 12 residues. Germline V gene data show CDR1 as SQVTM and CDR2 as ANQGSEA. Trimming pared 8 bases from V and 0 bases from J, leaving 10 bases between. The CDR3: CSTNRYQETQYF. The CDR3 coding sequence is TGCAGCACGAACAGATACCAAGAGACCCAGTACTTC.

This clone has a single count. The J gene is TRBJ2-1, the V gene TRBV9; 9 positions match TRBD2. The CDR3 has 15 amino acids. J gave up 4 bases and V 2 bases, and 4 bases lay outside the gene matches. Per the germline V gene, CDR1 is SGDLS and CDR2 is YYNGEE. CDR3 sequence (DNA): TGTGCCAGCAGCGTCGTGACTAGCGGATACAATGAGCAGTTCTTC. It encodes CASSVVTSGYNEQFF.

The rearrangement joins TRBV25-1 to TRBJ1-3; 8 bases are a match to TRBD1. V lost 5 bases to trimming and J lost 4 bases; unmatched junction nucleotides: 10. CDR1 MGHDK and CDR2 SYGVNS come from the germline V gene. The CDR3 covers 16 residues. This chain's CDR3 is CASSHTLGQGGNTIYF. CDR3 nucleotide sequence: TGTGCCAGCAGTCACACCTTAGGACAGGGAGGAAACACCATATATTTT.

The chain employs TRBV6-1 and TRBJ2-7; possibly TRBD1 for D (5 bases). V dropped 3 bases and J dropped 6 bases, with 12 bases sitting between them. The CDR3 runs to 13 residues. In germline, CDR1 is MNHNS, CDR2 SASEGT. The CDR3 nucleotides read TGTGCCAGCAGTGATCTTAGGGGTTCCGAGCAGTACTTC. This gives the protein CASSDLRGSEQYF.

The chain employs TRBV7-3 and TRBJ2-1, with 8 bases lining up with TRBD2. CDR1 and CDR2 (germline): SGHTA, FQGTGA. The CDR3 length is 14 residues. V lost 2 bases to trimming and J lost 6 bases; unmatched junction nucleotides: 3. CDR3 nucleotide sequence: TGTGCCAGCAGCTTAGGACTAGCCAGCAATGAGCAGTTCTTC. This encodes CASSLGLASNEQFF.

CDR3 residues: CASSLSGTYNEQFF. Written as DNA, the CDR3 is TGTGCCAGCAGCCTCAGCGGGACCTACAATGAGCAGTTCTTC. The rearrangement uses TRBV7-9 and TRBJ2-1; 7 bases agree with TRBD2. The CDR3 spans 14 residues. Germline V gene data show CDR1 as SEHNR and CDR2 as FQNEAQ (reference sequence). V lost 5 bases and J lost 2; bases outside the gene matches: 3.

CDR3 bases: TGTGCCAGCAGCTCTAGCGGGAATTCCAATGAGCAGTTCTTC. Translating it yields CASSSSGNSNEQFF. The genes are TRBV7-2 and TRBJ2-1, with 9 bases identical to TRBD2. The CDR3 length is 14 residues. The germline gives CDR1 SGHTA, CDR2 FQGNSA. J lost 6 bases, V lost 4 bases, and 4 bases had no gene match.

This clone was found once. The rearrangement uses TRBV6-5 and TRBJ2-2; TRBD1 aligns across 8 bases. This CDR3 contains 15 residues. CDR1 is MNHEY, CDR2 SVGAGI, per germline. With V trimmed by 6 bases and J by 6 bases, 9 bases remained unmatched. CDR3 DNA: TGTGCCAGCAGGGCGACAGGGGCGGCGGCCGGGGAGCTGTTTTTT. Its translation is CASRATGAAAGELFF.